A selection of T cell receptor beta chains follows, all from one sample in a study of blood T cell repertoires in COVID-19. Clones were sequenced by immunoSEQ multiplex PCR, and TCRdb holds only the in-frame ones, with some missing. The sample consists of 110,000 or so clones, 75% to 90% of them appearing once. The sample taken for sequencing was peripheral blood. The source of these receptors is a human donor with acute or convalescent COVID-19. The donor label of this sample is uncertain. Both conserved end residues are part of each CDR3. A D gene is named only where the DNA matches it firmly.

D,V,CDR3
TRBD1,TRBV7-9,CASSLQGDSGANVLTF
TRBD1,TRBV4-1,CASSQLDRGGYTF
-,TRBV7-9,CASSLGQSNEKLFF
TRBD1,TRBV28,CASRDSRTDTQYF
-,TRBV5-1,CASSLDGVSNQPQHF
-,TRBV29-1,CSVGNSMNTEAFF
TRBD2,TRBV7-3,CASSLVLAEYNEQFF
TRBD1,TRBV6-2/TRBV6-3,CASSTDDRVYHGYTF
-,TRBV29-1,CSVVPGIDNEKLFF
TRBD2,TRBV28,CASSDYGGSFRDTQYF
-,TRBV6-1,CASSEGASSLGNTIYF
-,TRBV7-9,CASSFSGFGNTIYF
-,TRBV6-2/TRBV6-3,CASSRRGLYEQYF
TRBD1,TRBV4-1,CASSQDTTDLQGADTGELFF
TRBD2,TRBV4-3,CASSQDSASGASVNIQYF
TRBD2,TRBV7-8,CASSLAASGGPYNEQFF
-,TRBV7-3,CASSLTSTEETQYF
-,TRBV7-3,CASSLLAHNSPLHF
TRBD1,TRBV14,CASSQLSGQGGAFF
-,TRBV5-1,CASSSLTGNEAFF
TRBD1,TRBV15,CATSRPPGQGKNQPQHF
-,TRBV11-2,CASSLDRGSEAFF
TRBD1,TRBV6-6,CASSVGTGVYGYTF
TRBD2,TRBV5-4,CASSLAGGPTYEQYF
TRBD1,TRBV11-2,CASSPGTGGYEQYF
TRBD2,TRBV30,CAWSGLGLAGGSEQFF
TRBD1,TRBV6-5,CASSLTGTYGYTF
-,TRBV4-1,CASSGRSIRTTSTDTQYF
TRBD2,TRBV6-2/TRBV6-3,CASSKGLRLETQYF
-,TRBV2,CASTANSYGYTF
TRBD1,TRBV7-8,CASSLDSGGKYGYTF
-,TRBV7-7,CASSFTTNTEAFF
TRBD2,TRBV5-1,CASSPAGGADTQYF
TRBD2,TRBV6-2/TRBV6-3,CASSYSTSGISTDTQYF
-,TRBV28,CASNQQGRRLAWRNYGYTF
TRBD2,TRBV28,CASSSSSGVSSYEQYF
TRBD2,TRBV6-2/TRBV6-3,CASSFFRTSGSYEQYF
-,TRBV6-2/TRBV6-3,CASSYRDKLSQPQHF
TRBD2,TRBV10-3,CAISKTSGSKSYEQFF
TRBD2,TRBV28,CASRPTGLAGETDTQYF
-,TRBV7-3,CASSLIGQTSTDTQYF
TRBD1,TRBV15,CATSRGLGQLTDTQYF
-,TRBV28,CASSFSPYNRVDGYTF
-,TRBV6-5,CASSSTGSSEQFF
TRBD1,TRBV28,CASSFGQGREKLFF
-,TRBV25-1,CASSEFGRTNTGELFF
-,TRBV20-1,CSASQGSYGYTF
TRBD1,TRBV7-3,CASSGGQGRGYTF
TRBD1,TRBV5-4,CASSWAGGATSRDGYTF
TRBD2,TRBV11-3,CASSSRLAGGPQETQYF
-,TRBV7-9,CASSLAGTREQFF
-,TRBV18,CASSPQGTNEKLFF
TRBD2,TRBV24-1,CATRDSGGNNEQFF
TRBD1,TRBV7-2,CASRYIRDRGLVDNQPQHF
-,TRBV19,CASRTIGIYGYTF